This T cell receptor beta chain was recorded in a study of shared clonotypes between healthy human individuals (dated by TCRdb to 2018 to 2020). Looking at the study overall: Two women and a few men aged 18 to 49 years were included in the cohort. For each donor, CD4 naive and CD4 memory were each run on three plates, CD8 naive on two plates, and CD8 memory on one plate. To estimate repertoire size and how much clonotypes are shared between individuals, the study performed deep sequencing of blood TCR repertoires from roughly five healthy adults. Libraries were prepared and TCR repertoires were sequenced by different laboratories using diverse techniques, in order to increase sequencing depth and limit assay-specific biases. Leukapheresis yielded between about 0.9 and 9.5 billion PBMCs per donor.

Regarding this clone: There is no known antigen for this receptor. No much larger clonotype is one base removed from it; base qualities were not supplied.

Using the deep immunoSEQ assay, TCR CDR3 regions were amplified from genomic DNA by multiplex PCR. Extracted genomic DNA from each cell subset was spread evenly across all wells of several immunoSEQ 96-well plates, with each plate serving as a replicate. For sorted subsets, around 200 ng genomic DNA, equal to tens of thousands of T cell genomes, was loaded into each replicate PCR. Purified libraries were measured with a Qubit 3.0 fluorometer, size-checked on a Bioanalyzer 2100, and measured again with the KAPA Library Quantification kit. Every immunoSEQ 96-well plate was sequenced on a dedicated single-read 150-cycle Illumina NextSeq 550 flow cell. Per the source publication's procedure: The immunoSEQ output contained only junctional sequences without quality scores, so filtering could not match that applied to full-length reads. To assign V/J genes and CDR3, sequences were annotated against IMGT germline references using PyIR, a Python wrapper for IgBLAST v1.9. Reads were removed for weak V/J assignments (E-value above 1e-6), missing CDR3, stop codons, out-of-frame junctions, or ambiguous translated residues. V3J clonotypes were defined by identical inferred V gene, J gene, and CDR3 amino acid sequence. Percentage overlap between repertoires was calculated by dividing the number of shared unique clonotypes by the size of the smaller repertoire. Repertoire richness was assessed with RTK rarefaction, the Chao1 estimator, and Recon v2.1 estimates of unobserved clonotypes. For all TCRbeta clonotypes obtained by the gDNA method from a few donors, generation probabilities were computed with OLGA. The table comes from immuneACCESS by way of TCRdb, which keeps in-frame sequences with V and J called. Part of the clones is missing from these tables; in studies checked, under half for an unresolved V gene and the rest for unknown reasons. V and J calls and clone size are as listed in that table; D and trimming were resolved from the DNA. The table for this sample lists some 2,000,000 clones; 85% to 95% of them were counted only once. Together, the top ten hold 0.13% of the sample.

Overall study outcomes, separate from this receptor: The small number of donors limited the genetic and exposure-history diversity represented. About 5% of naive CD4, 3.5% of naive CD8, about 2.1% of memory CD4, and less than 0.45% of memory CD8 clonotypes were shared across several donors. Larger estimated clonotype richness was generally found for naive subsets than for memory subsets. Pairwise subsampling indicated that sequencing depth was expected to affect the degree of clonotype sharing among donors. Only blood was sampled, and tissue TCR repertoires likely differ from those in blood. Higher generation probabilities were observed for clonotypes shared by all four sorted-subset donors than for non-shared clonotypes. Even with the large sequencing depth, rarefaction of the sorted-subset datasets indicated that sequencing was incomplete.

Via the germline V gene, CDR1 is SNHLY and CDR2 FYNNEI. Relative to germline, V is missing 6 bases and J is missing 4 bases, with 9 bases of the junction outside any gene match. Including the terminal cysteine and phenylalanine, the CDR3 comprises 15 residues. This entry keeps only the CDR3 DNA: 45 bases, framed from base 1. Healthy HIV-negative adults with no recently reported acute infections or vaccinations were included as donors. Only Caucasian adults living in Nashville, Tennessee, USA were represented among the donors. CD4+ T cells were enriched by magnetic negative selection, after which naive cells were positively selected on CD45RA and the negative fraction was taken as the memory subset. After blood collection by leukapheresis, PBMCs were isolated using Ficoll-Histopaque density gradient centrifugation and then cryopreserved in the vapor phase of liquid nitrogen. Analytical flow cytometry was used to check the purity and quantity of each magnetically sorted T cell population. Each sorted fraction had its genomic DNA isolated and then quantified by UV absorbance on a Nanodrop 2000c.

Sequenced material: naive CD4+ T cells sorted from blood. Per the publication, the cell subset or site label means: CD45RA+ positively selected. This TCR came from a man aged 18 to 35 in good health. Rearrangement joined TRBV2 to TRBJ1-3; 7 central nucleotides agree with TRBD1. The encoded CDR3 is CASRGRTGAGNTIYF. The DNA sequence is TGTGCCAGCAGAGGGAGAACAGGGGCCGGAAACACCATATATTTT.